These 6 T cell receptor beta chains were all obtained from the same sample, sequenced in a study of T cells after yellow fever vaccination. MiXCR, run by TCRdb on the 5' RACE reads, gives a single entry per CDR3 protein. Altogether under 550,000 distinct CDR3 sequences are present, around a fifth being singletons, with the ten largest covering about a sixth. The sample in question was PBMCs, obtained less than 25 days after the first yellow fever vaccination. The receptor source for this set is a man aged 18 to 35 who received the YFV17D yellow fever vaccine.

The sample holds a few counts of this clonotype. This rearrangement joins TRBV20-1 to TRBJ1-2, with 7 positions matching TRBD1. Losses at the gene ends were 0 bases for V and 14 bases for J; bases not matched to a gene: 12. The germline V gene encodes CDR1 DFQATT and CDR2 SNEGSKA (reference sequence). The CDR3 is 13 amino acids. The CDR3 DNA sequence: TGCAGTGCTAGAGATTACCGGGACAGAGTAAGGACCTTC. Translating it yields CSARDYRDRVRTF.

This clonotype was counted a few times. The chain is built from TRBV2 and TRBJ1-1, with D perhaps TRBD1 (5 bases). In germline, CDR1 is SNHLY, CDR2 FYNNEI. V shed 4 bases and J shed 5 bases, with 11 bases lying between them. CDR3 length: 13 residues. Here the CDR3 reads CASSGGEGTEAFF. The DNA of the CDR3 is TGTGCCAGCAGTGGCGGTGAGGGGACTGAAGCTTTCTTT. The full variable domain, in which reference TRBV2 and TRBJ1-1 provide the parts outside the CDR3, is EPEVTQTPSHQVTQMGQEVILRCVPISNHLYFYWYRQILGQKVEFLVSFYNNEISEKSEIFDDQFSVERPDGSNFTLKIRSTKLEDSAMYFCASSGGEGTEAFFGQGTRLTVV.

The chain employs TRBV9 and TRBJ2-7, with 11 positions matching TRBD1. The CDR3 consists of 14 residues. Germline V gene sequence: CDR1 SGDLS, CDR2 YYNGEE. Trimming cost V 4 bases and J 7 bases; bases outside gene matches: 7. CDR3 in DNA: TGTGCCAGCAGCCCGGGACAGGGGGACGAGGAGCAGTACGTC. This sequence encodes CASSPGQGDEEQYV.

This clonotype was detected only a few times. The gene calls are TRBV3-1 and TRBJ2-1, with 9 bases aligning to TRBD1. With V trimmed by 0 bases and J by 7 bases, 10 bases remained unmatched. The CDR3 sequence is 17 residues long. Per the germline V gene, CDR1 is LGHDT and CDR2 is YNNKEL (reference sequence). DNA of the CDR3: TGTGCCAGCAGCCAAGATCCTGGACAGGGGTTTTGGAATGAGCAGTTCTTC. It is translated as CASSQDPGQGFWNEQFF.

This clonotype showed up just a few times. The rearrangement links TRBV7-6 to TRBJ2-7; D gene uncertain. This CDR3 comprises 13 residues. Germline V gene lookup returns CDR1 SGHVS and CDR2 FNYEAQ. V was pared by 1 base and J by 5 bases, with 9 bases between. CDR3 DNA: TGTGCCAGCAGCTTAGGCCCTGGGAACGAGCAGTACGTC. Amino acid sequence: CASSLGPGNEQYV.

The rearrangement joins TRBV2 to TRBJ2-2, with 9 bases that match TRBD1. Looked up from germline, CDR1 is SNHLY and CDR2 is FYNNEI. This CDR3 is 13 amino acids long. V lost 7 bases, J lost 7 bases, and 4 bases stayed unmatched. The CDR3 DNA sequence: TGTGCCAGCAACAGGGGGCGTAGCGGGGAGCTGTTTTTT. Translating it yields CASNRGRSGELFF.